The 12 T cell receptor beta chains presented below share a single source sample, sequenced in a study of blood T cell repertoires in COVID-19. Clones were sequenced by immunoSEQ multiplex PCR, and TCRdb holds only the in-frame ones, with some missing. The sample contains about 160,000 clones, about 83% of which appear only once. Sequenced: peripheral blood. The receptor source for this set is a man aged 55 to 70 with acute or convalescent COVID-19.

This clone was detected a few times. The rearrangement joins TRBV18 to TRBJ1-4, with TRBD1 identical over 10 bases. Looked up from germline, CDR1 is KGHSH and CDR2 is LQKENI. The V gene end was trimmed by 0 bases and the J gene end by 8 bases; junction bases not matched to a gene: 3. CDR3 length equals 15 residues. The CDR3 DNA reads as TGTGCCAGCTCACCACCGCGGGACAGGGGCGAAAAACTGTTTTTT. It translates to CASSPPRDRGEKLFF.

This clone was counted only a few times. The chain has TRBV7-9 and TRBJ1-6; 8 bases line up with TRBD1. CDR1 and CDR2 from the germline V gene are SEHNR and FQNEAQ (reference sequence). V lost 5 bases to trimming and J lost 5 bases; unmatched junction nucleotides: 8. The CDR3 contains 16 residues. The CDR3 is CASSPWTGMDNSPLHF. CDR3 in DNA: TGTGCCAGCAGCCCCTGGACAGGGATGGATAATTCACCCCTCCACTTT. Full variable domain (remainder filled in from reference TRBV7-9 and TRBJ1-6): DTGVSQNPRHKITKRGQNVTFRCDPISEHNRLYWYRQTLGQGPEFLTYFQNEAQLEKSRLLSDRFSAERPKGSFSTLEIQRTEQGDSAMYLCASSPWTGMDNSPLHFGNGTRLTVT.

A single count supports this clone. This sequence joins TRBV5-1 and TRBJ2-2; 8 nucleotides match TRBD1. This CDR3 comprises 17 residues. The V gene end was trimmed by 4 bases and the J gene end by 3 bases; junction bases not matched to a gene: 11. CDR1 and CDR2 from the germline V gene are SGHRS and YFSETQ. The CDR3 loop reads CASSPGAGGGDTGELFF. For the CDR3, the DNA is TGCGCCAGCAGCCCGGGGGCAGGGGGCGGCGACACCGGGGAGCTGTTTTTT.

This chain uses TRBV2 with TRBJ2-1; the match to TRBD1 covers 9 bases. CDR1 is SNHLY, CDR2 FYNNEI, per germline. V shed 7 bases and J 8 bases; nucleotides not matched to a gene: 6. CDR3 length: 13 amino acids. The CDR3 coding sequence is TGTGCCAGCATCCTACAGGGGGCGTATGAGCAGTTCTTC. Its translation: CASILQGAYEQFF. The entire variable domain, with the rest obtained from reference TRBV2 and TRBJ2-1, is as follows: EPEVTQTPSHQVTQMGQEVILRCVPISNHLYFYWYRQILGQKVEFLVSFYNNEISEKSEIFDDQFSVERPDGSNFTLKIRSTKLEDSAMYFCASILQGAYEQFFGPGTRLTVL.

The V and J genes are TRBV11-2 and TRBJ1-3; 7 bases agree with TRBD1. Germline values: CDR1 SGHAT, CDR2 FQNNGV. The CDR3 is 16 amino acids. V lost 4 bases and J lost 4; bases outside the gene matches: 10. DNA for the CDR3: TGTGCCAGCAGCTCCAACAGGGGACCGCGAGGAAACACCATATATTTT. Protein product: CASSSNRGPRGNTIYF.

The chain uses TRBV19 and TRBJ2-2, with 8 nucleotides matching TRBD1. CDR3 length: 18 residues. The J segment lost 4 bases and the V segment lost 7 bases, leaving 17 bases of the junction unmatched. Germline-derived CDR1 and CDR2 are LNHDA and SQIVND (reference sequence). CDR3 residues: CASTPGLSTGGATGELFF. The CDR3 nucleotides read TGTGCCAGTACCCCCGGTTTAAGTACAGGGGGTGCCACCGGGGAGCTGTTTTTT.

The gene calls are TRBV2 and TRBJ2-3; 12 positions match TRBD1. V shed 4 bases, J shed 4 bases, and the junction held 15 bases outside the gene matches. CDR1 is SNHLY and CDR2 is FYNNEI in the germline V gene. The CDR3 contains 19 residues. CDR3 DNA sequence: TGTGCCAGCAGTGTATCGCCCTCCGGGACAGGGGGCGCCTCAGATACGCAGTATTTT. Its translation: CASSVSPSGTGGASDTQYF.

The sample holds one count of this clone. The chain couples TRBV5-1 to TRBJ1-5; D unclear. V gave up 0 bases and J gave up 6 bases, with 16 bases separating them. Germline CDR1 reads SGHRS; CDR2 reads YFSETQ. This CDR3 has 16 amino acids. CDR3 coding DNA: TGCGCCAGCAGCTTGGTGGCAACTAATGGTGTTCAGCCCCAGCATTTT. Its translation is CASSLVATNGVQPQHF.

The rearrangement joins TRBV18 to TRBJ2-2, with 8 bases fitting TRBD2. Germline trimming cut 2 bases from V and 0 bases from J; bases unmatched to any gene: 8. CDR1 is KGHSH, CDR2 LQKENI, per germline. The CDR3 covers 18 residues. The CDR3 DNA is TGTGCCAGCTCACCATCGGATGGCGGGGGGCCGAACACCGGGGAGCTGTTTTTT. Translating it yields CASSPSDGGGPNTGELFF.

V and J are TRBV5-1 and TRBJ2-5; possibly TRBD1 for D (5 bases). The germline V gene encodes CDR1 SGHRS and CDR2 YFSETQ. Trimming took off 2 bases at V and 1 base at J, with 24 bases between the two ends. The CDR3 has 19 amino acids. For the CDR3, the DNA is TGCGCCAGCAGCTTAGGTTCGATCAGGGATTCCTACCTCCAAGAGACCCAGTACTTC. Its protein product is CASSLGSIRDSYLQETQYF.

The CDR3 here is CASSSGHWKFGYTF. The CDR3 nucleotides are TGTGCCAGCAGCTCGGGACATTGGAAATTTGGCTACACCTTC. The chain uses TRBV5-6 and TRBJ1-2, with a possible D match to TRBD1 (6 bases). The CDR3 length is 14 residues. Germline values: CDR1 SGHDT, CDR2 YYEEEE. Trimming pared 3 bases from V and 7 bases from J, leaving 16 bases between.

The genes are TRBV10-1 and TRBJ2-3, with 15 nucleotides matching TRBD2. Losses at the gene ends were 8 bases for V and 0 bases for J; bases not matched to a gene: 6. Germline V lookup: CDR1 WNHNN, CDR2 SYGVQD (reference sequence). CDR3 length: 17 amino acids. The CDR3 here is CASPGLAGGPSTDTQYF. DNA for the CDR3: TGCGCCAGCCCGGGACTAGCGGGGGGACCTAGCACAGATACGCAGTATTTT.